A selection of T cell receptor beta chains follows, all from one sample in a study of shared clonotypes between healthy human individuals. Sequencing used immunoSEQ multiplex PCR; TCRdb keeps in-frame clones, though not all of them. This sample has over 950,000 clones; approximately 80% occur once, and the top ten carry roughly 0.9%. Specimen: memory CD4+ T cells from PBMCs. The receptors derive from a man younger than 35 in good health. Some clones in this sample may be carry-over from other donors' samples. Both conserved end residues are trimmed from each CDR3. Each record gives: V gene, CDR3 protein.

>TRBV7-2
ASSSRTLQETQY
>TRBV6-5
ASSYTTGGGYEQY
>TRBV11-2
ASSFAGTEFYEQY
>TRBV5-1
ASINRPNTGELF
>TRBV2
ASSEQQEDQPQH
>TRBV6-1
ASSDALAGNTQY
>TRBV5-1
ASSPQGPGTDTQY
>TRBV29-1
SVGNRRSYEQY
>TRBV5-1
ASSLPVEGLAGAGEQF
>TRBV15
ATSREYSASYEQY
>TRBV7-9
ASSYLAGVTSGQF
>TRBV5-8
ASSWIRTDRERSSNQPQH
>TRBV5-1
ASSLNWEQF
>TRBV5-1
ASSLYRSYEQY